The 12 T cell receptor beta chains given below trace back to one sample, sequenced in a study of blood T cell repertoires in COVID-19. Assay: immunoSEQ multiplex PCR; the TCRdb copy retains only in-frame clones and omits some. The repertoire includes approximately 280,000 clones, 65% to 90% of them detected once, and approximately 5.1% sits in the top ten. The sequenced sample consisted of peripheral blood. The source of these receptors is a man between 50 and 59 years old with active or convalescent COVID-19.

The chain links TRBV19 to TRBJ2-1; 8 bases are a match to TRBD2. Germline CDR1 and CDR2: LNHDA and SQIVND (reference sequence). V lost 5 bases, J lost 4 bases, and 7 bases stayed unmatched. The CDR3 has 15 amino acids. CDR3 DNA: TGTGCCAGTAGTGCCTCGGCTAGCGGGTACAATGAGCAGTTCTTC. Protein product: CASSASASGYNEQFF.

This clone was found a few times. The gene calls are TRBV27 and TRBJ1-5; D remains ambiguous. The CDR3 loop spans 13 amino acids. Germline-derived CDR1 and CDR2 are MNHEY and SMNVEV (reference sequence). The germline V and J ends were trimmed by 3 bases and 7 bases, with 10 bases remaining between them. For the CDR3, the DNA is TGTGCCAGCAGTTTTGAGGGCCAGCAGCCCCAGCATTTT. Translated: CASSFEGQQPQHF.

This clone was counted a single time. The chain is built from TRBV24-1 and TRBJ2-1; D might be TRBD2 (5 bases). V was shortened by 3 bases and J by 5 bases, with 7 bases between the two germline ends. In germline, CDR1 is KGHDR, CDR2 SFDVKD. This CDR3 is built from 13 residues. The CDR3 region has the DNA TGTGCCACCAGTGATCCGCGGGACAATGAGCAGTTCTTC. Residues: CATSDPRDNEQFF.

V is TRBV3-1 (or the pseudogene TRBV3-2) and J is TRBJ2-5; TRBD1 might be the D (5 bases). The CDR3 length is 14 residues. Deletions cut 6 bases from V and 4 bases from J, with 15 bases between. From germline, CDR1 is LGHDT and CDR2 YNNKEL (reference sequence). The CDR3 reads CASSPVGVLETQYF. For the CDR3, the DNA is TGTGCCAGCAGTCCCGTAGGGGTACTAGAGACCCAGTACTTC.

This CDR3 reads CASSERGVNEKLFF. The CDR3 DNA sequence: TGCGCCAGCAGTGAGAGGGGCGTCAATGAAAAACTGTTTTTT. This chain uses TRBV10-2 with TRBJ1-4, with D perhaps TRBD1 (5 bases). The germline CDR1 and CDR2 sequences are WSHSY and SAAADI. The CDR3 runs 14 residues. Trimming removed 2 bases from V and 5 bases from J, with 9 bases in between.

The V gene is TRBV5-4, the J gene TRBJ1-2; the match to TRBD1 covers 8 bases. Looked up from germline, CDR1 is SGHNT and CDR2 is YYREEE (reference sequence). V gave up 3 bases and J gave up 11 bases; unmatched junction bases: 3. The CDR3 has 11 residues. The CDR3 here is CASSSRTGYTF. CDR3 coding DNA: TGTGCCAGCAGCTCCCGGACAGGGTACACCTTC.

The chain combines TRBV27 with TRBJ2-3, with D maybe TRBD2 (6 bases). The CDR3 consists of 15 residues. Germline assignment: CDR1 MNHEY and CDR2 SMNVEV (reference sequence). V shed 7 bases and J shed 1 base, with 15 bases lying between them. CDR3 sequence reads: CASTISWGGTDTQYF. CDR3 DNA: TGTGCCAGCACCATTTCTTGGGGGGGCACAGATACGCAGTATTTT.

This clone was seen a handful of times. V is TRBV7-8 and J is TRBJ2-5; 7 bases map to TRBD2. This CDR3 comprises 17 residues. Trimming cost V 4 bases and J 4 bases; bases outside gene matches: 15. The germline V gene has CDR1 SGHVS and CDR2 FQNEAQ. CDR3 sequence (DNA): TGTGCCAGCAGCTCCGGGGGGAGGGCGATGAGAAGAGAGACCCAGTACTTC. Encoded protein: CASSSGGRAMRRETQYF.

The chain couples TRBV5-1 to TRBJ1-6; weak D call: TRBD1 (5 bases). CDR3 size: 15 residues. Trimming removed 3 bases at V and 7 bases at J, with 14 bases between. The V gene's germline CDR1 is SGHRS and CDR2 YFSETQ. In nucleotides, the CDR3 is TGCGCCAGCAGCTGGAGCGGGGGAGAGAATTCACCCCTCCACTTT. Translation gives CASSWSGGENSPLHF. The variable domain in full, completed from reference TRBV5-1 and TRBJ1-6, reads KAGVTQTPRYLIKTRGQQVTLSCSPISGHRSVSWYQQTPGQGLQFLFEYFSETQRNKGNFPGRFSGRQFSNSRSEMNVSTLELGDSALYLCASSWSGGENSPLHFGNGTRLTVT.

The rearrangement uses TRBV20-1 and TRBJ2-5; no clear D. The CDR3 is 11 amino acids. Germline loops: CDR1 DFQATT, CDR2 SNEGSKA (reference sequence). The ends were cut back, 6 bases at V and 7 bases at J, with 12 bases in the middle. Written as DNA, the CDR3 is TGCAGTGCCAGCTATCCAGGGACCCAGTACTTC. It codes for CSASYPGTQYF.

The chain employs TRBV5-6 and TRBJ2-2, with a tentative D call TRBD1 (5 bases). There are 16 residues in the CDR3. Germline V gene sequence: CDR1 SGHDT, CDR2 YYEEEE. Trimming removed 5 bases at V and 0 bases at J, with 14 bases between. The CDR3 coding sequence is TGTGCCAGCAGGGGGTCCCCGACAGCGAACACCGGGGAGCTGTTTTTT. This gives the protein CASRGSPTANTGELFF.

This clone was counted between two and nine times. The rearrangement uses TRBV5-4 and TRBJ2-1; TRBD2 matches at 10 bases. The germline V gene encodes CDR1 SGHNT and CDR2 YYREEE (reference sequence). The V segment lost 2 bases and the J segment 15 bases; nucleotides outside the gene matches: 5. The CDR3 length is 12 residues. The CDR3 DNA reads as TGTGCCAGCAGCTTTTCAAGCGGGAGGGCGTTCTTC. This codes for CASSFSSGRAFF.